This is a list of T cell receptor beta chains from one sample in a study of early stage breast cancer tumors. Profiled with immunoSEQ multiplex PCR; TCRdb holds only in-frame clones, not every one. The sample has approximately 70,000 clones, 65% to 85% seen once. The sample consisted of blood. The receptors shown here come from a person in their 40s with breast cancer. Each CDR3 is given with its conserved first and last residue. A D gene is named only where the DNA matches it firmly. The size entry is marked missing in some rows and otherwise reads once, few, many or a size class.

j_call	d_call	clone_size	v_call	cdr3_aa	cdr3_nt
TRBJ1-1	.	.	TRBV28	CASRDFEGPPKNTEAFF	TGTGCCAGCAGGGATTTCGAAGGGCCTCCAAAGAACACTGAAGCTTTCTTT
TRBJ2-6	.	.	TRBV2	CASRRTEADSGANVLTF	TGTGCCAGCAGACGGACAGAGGCGGACTCTGGGGCCAACGTCCTGACTTTC
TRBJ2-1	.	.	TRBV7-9	CASSRWSYNEQFF	TGTGCCAGCAGCCGGTGGTCCTACAATGAGCAGTTCTTC
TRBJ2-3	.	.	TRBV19	CASSIPGHWTADTQYF	TGTGCCAGTAGTATACCGGGACACTGGACTGCAGATACGCAGTATTTT
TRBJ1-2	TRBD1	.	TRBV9	CASSAQGQGRSGYTF	TGTGCCAGCAGCGCTCAGGGACAGGGTAGGAGTGGCTACACCTTC
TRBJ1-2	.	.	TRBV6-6	CASSDRTSSYGYTF	TGTGCCAGCAGTGATCGGACCTCATCATATGGCTACACCTTC
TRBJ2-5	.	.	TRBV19	CASRAGETQYF	TGTGCCAGTAGGGCTGGGGAGACCCAGTACTTC
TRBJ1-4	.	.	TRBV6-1	CASSEGVGDQEKLFF	TGTGCCAGCAGTGAAGGTGTAGGGGATCAGGAAAAACTGTTTTTT
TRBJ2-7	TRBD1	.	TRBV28	CASSTPGQRPEQYF	TGTGCCAGCAGTACGCCGGGACAGCGTCCCGAGCAGTACTTC
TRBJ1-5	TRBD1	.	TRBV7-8	CASSLTGAPNQPQHF	TGTGCCAGCAGTCTCACAGGGGCACCCAATCAGCCCCAGCATTTT
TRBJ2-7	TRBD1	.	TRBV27	CASSDRVEQYF	TGTGCCAGCAGTGACAGGGTCGAGCAGTACTTC
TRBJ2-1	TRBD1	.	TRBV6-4	CASSPSSGTGVDEQFF	TGTGCCAGCAGTCCAAGCAGCGGGACAGGGGTGGATGAGCAGTTCTTC
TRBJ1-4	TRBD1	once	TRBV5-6	CASSQQGSEKLFF	TGTGCCAGCAGCCAACAGGGGAGTGAAAAACTGTTTTTT
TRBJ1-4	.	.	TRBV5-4	CASSSGGVAGAGEKLFF	TGTGCCAGCAGCTCCGGTGGGGTCGCGGGGGCAGGAGAAAAACTGTTTTTT
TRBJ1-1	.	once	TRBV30	CAWSVEGNTEAFF	TGTGCCTGGAGTGTGGAGGGGAACACTGAAGCTTTCTTT